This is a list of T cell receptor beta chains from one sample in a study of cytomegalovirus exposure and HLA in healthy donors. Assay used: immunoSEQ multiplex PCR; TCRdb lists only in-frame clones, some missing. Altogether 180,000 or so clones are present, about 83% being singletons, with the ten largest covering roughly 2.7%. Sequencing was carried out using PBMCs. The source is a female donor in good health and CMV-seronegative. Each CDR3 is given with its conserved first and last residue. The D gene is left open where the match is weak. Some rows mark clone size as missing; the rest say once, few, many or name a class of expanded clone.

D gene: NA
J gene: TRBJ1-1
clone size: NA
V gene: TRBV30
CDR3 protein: CAWSPYTEAFF
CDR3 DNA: TGTGCCTGGAGTCCGTACACTGAAGCTTTCTTT

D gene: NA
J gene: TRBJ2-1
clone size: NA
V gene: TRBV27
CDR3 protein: CASSLGVSSYNEQFF
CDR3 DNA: TGTGCCAGCAGCCTAGGGGTAAGCTCCTACAATGAGCAGTTCTTC

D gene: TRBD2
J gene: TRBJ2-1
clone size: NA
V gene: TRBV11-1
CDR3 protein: CASSSIAGGTEQFF
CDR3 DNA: TGTGCCAGCAGCTCTATAGCGGGAGGGACTGAGCAGTTCTTC

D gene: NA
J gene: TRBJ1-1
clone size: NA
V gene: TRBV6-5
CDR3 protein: CASSYSTIGTEAFF
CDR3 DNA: TGTGCCAGCAGTTACTCGACTATAGGAACTGAAGCTTTCTTT

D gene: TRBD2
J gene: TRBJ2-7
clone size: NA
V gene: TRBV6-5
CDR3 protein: CASSLPGLAYDEQYF
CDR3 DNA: TGTGCCAGCAGTCTACCGGGACTAGCGTATGACGAGCAGTACTTC

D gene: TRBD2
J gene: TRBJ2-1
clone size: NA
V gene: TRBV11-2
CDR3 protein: CASRNSGKGIYNEQFF
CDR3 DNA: TGTGCCAGCAGAAATAGCGGGAAAGGGATCTACAATGAGCAGTTCTTC

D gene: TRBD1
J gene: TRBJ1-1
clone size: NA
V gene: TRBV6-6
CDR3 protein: CASSYLGQETEAFF
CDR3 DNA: TGTGCCAGCAGTTACCTGGGACAGGAGACTGAAGCTTTCTTT

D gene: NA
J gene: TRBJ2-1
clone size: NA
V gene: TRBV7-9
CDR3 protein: CASSLTAGRYNEQFF
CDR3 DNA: TGTGCCAGCAGCTTGACAGCCGGACGGTACAATGAGCAGTTCTTC

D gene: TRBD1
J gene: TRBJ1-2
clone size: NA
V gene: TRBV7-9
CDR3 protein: CASSLMGQTPYGYTF
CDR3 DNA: TGTGCCAGCAGCTTAATGGGACAGACTCCCTATGGCTACACCTTC

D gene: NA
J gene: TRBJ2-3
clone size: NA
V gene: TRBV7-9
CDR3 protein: CASSLGLADTQYF
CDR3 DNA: TGTGCCAGCAGCTTAGGGCTAGCAGATACGCAGTATTTT

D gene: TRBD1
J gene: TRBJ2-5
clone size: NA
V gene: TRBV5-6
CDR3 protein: CASSLPFGQGSETQYF
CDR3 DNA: TGTGCCAGCAGCCTCCCCTTCGGACAGGGGTCAGAGACCCAGTACTTC

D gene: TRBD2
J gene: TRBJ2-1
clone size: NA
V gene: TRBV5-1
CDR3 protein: CASSLGLAASLANEQFF
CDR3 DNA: TGCGCCAGCAGCTTGGGACTAGCGGCCAGCTTGGCCAATGAGCAGTTCTTC

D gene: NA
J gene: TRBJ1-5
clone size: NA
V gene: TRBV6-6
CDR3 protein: CASSPWMGSNQPQHF
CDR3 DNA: TGTGCCAGCAGTCCCTGGATGGGCTCCAATCAGCCCCAGCATTTT

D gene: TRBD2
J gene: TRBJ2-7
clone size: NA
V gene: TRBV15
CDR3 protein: CATSPPPLAGDLNYEQYF
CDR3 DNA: TGTGCCACCAGCCCTCCCCCTCTAGCGGGGGATCTCAACTACGAGCAGTACTTC

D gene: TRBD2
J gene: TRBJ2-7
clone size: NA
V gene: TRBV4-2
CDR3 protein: CASSPTSGSYSYEQYF
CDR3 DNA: TGTGCCAGCAGCCCGACTAGCGGGAGCTATTCCTACGAGCAGTACTTC

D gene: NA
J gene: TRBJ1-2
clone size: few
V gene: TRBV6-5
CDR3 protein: CASSYRGGYTF
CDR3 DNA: TGTGCCAGCAGTTATAGGGGTGGCTACACCTTC

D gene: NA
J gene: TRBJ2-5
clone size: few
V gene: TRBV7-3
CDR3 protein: CASSPTGLQETQYF
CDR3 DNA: TGTGCCAGCAGCCCCACAGGGCTTCAAGAGACCCAGTACTTC

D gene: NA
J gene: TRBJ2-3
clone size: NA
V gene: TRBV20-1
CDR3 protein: CSALNTDTQYF
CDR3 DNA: TGCAGTGCCCTTAACACAGATACGCAGTATTTT

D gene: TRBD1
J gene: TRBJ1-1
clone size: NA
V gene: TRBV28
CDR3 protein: CASSPDNRGHTEAFF
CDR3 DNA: TGTGCCAGCAGTCCAGATAACAGGGGGCACACTGAAGCTTTCTTT

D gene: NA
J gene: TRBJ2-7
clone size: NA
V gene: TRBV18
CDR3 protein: CASSPHRDDEQYF
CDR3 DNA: TGTGCCAGCTCACCCCACAGGGATGACGAGCAGTACTTC

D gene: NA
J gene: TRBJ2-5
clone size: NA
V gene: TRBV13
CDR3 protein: CASSQTPSQYF
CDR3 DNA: TGTGCCAGCAGTCAAACACCCTCCCAGTACTTC

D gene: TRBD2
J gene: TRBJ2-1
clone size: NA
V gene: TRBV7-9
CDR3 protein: CASSSPRSGGIYNEQFF
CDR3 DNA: TGTGCCAGCAGCTCCCCCCGGAGCGGGGGGATCTACAATGAGCAGTTCTTC

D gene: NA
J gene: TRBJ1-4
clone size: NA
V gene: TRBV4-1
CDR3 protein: CASSQRTQVDEKLFF
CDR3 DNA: TGCGCCAGCAGCCAAAGAACTCAAGTGGATGAAAAACTGTTTTTT

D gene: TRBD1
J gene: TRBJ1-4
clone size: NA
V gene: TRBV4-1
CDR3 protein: CASSQGQGYEKLFF
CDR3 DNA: TGCGCCAGCAGCCAAGGACAGGGGTATGAAAAACTGTTTTTT

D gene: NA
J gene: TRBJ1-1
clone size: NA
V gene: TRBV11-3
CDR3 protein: CASSLGRGNTEAFF
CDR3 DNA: TGTGCCAGCAGCTTGGGCAGGGGTAACACTGAAGCTTTCTTT